This T cell receptor (beta chain) is from a study of blood T cell repertoires in COVID-19 (dated by TCRdb to 2018 to 2021). Turning to the overall study: Samples from collaborators originated in the United States, Italy and Spain and spanned both the acute and convalescent phases of COVID-19. Samples came from the ongoing ImmuneRACE study (first 160 participants) plus 1,254 subjects from 6 global collaborators. The sample metadata nearly always contained a de-identified subject ID, COVID-19 status, age in years and sex. The dataset comprised deeply sampled blood TCRbeta repertoires from subjects exposed to, actively infected with, or recovered from COVID-19. The repertoires were released in a freely available public database meant as a resource for research on the immune response to SARS-CoV-2. The prospective study material was composed of cDNA or gDNA derived from T cells, B-cell-depleted T cells, or PBMCs. Where available, HLA class I and class II types were obtained from metadata supplied by the sample provider rather than from assay-based typing.

In Seattle, one collaborating source enrolled patients while the infection was active and tracked those patients longitudinally over the course of disease. The collaborating institutions used their own protocols to collect whole blood in K2EDTA tubes. Collaborator samples were shipped for TCRbeta analysis as frozen whole blood, isolated PBMCs, or DNA extracted from either sample type. The paper's findings and limits, for the study overall: Clinical and demographic metadata were provided uncurated, with the amount varying by source and participant.

On this clone itself: Its antigen remains undetermined. Per-nucleotide qualities are absent, and no much larger clonotype sits a single base away.

The immunoSEQ Assay, a bias-controlled multiplex PCR, was used to amplify TCRbeta CDR3 regions from genomic DNA. On the study's bioinformatics: Within the assay, amplification of reference gene primers was used to estimate how many nucleated cells each sample contained. To quantify the absolute abundance of each unique TCRbeta CDR3 rearrangement, sequence reads were collapsed and filtered. For each sample, productive Simpson clonality was calculated as the square root of Simpson's diversity index across productive rearrangements. TCRdb obtained this table from immuneACCESS and retained in-frame rearrangements with V and J assigned. These tables miss some clones; where compared with another copy, unresolved V genes account for less than half of the shortfall, and the remainder is unexplained. The D gene and trimming were derived from the DNA, and the V and J assignments and clone size from that table. The table for this sample lists 120,000 to 150,000 clones; 65% to 85% of them were counted only once. The top ten clonotypes cover 7% to 9.5% of the sample.

Inclusive of the bounding cysteine and phenylalanine, the CDR3 is 12 residues long. Only the CDR3 part of the read is kept: 36 bases, read in frame from the first base. The germline ends are 10 bases apart after V is trimmed by 5 bases and J by 6 bases. The CDR1 and CDR2 encoded by the germline V gene are SNHLY and FYNNEI. The rearranged segments are TRBV2 and TRBJ1-2; a weak D assignment points to TRBD1 (6 bases agree). This TCR was recovered from a man aged 25 to 40 with COVID-19, enrolled during active disease. Sequences were obtained from peripheral blood. The CDR3 has the sequence CASSIQGNGYTF. The sequenced DNA is TGTGCCAGCAGTATACAGGGAAATGGCTACACCTTC.